This note documents a single T cell receptor beta chain sequence. Its matching antigen is unknown. Clones were read by immunoSEQ multiplex PCR, and TCRdb kept only the in-frame ones, dropping some. The data show about 60,000 clones, with less than 95% seen just once and over 0.11% held by the top ten. V lost 2 bases, J lost 8 bases, and 16 bases lay in between. Germline V gene data show CDR1 as SQVTM and CDR2 as ANQGSEA. This CDR3 has 14 amino acids. The sample belongs to a study of CD4 T cells in relation to SARS-CoV-2 and coronaviruses. Across the study: Shared crossreactive spike epitopes were mapped to their HLA restriction. Study results and caveats: Compared with monoreactive clones, crossreactive clones showed significantly weaker SARS-CoV-2 expansion. No donor gave both pre-pandemic and post-infection samples. About 65% of donors had memory CD4+ clonotypes crossrecognizing SARS-CoV-2 and common cold coronavirus spike.

The unexposed donors gave CD4+ T cells in 2011-2018, prior to COVID-19. What was sequenced was naive CD4+ T cells from PBMCs. Subset indicated: naive CD4+ T cells isolated by negative enrichment. This chain joins TRBV29-1 and TRBJ2-1; TRBD1 might be the D (6 bases). The receptor was isolated from a human donor in good health. The CDR3 here is CSVESGTPQHEQFF. As DNA, the CDR3 is TGCAGCGTTGAAAGTGGGACACCTCAGCATGAGCAGTTCTTC.